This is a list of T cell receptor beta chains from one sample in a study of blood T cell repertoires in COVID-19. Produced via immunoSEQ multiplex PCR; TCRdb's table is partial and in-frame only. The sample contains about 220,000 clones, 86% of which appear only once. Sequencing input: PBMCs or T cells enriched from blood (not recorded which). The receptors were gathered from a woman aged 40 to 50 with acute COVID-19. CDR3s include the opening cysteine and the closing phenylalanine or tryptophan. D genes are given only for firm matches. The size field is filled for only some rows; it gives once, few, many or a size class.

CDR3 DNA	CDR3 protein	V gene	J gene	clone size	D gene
TGTGCCAGCTCACCACCGAGGCAGGGGGCGACGGGTGGCTACACCTTC	CASSPPRQGATGGYTF	TRBV18	TRBJ1-2	NA	TRBD1
TGTGCCAGCAGCAATCAGGCAAGCGGGACAGATACGCAGTATTTT	CASSNQASGTDTQYF	TRBV7-2	TRBJ2-3	once	NA
TGTGCCAGCAGCCAAGGGGGGGTTAGCGGGGCCTTAGGTAATGAGCAGTTCTTC	CASSQGGVSGALGNEQFF	TRBV3-1/TRBV3-2	TRBJ2-1	NA	TRBD2
TGTGCCAGCAGCCCCCAGGGGGGCTACGAGCAGTACTTC	CASSPQGGYEQYF	TRBV11-2	TRBJ2-7	NA	NA
TGTGCCAGCAGAGGACTAGCGGACACCGGGGAGCTGTTTTTT	CASRGLADTGELFF	TRBV6-4	TRBJ2-2	NA	TRBD2
TGTGCCAGCAGACCCGCCGACAGGGGCTGGGACACTGAAGCTTTCTTT	CASRPADRGWDTEAFF	TRBV14	TRBJ1-1	NA	TRBD1
TGTGCCAGCAGCTCAATGGGCGGGAGGTACACCGGGGAGCTGTTTTTT	CASSSMGGRYTGELFF	TRBV11-2	TRBJ2-2	NA	TRBD2
TGTGCCACCAGCTATCCCGGCGGGGAGCTGTTTTTT	CATSYPGGELFF	TRBV15	TRBJ2-2	NA	NA
TGTGCCAGCAGCGCTGACAGGGGTAACACTGAAGCTTTCTTT	CASSADRGNTEAFF	TRBV7-2	TRBJ1-1	NA	TRBD1
TGTGCCAGCAGCCCGACGACCGGGACACAAGGAAACACCATATATTTT	CASSPTTGTQGNTIYF	TRBV7-8	TRBJ1-3	NA	NA
TGTGCCAGCAGCTTGCAGGTGAACACTGAAGCTTTCTTT	CASSLQVNTEAFF	TRBV7-2	TRBJ1-1	NA	NA
TGCGCCAGCAGCTTGGGAGCAATGATGAACACTGAAGCTTTCTTT	CASSLGAMMNTEAFF	TRBV5-1	TRBJ1-1	few	NA
TGTGCCAGCAGCTTAGCACTCGTTGGGGGGGCTGGAAACACCATATATTTT	CASSLALVGGAGNTIYF	TRBV7-6	TRBJ1-3	NA	NA
TGCGCCAGCAGCTCCTGGCCGGGACAGGCCTACGAGCAGTACTTC	CASSSWPGQAYEQYF	TRBV5-1	TRBJ2-7	NA	TRBD1
TGTGCCAGCAGTTTGCCTAGCGGGCTCACAGATACGCAGTATTTT	CASSLPSGLTDTQYF	TRBV28	TRBJ2-3	NA	TRBD2
TGTGCCAGCAGCTTACCCCACCGTGGAGCGGGGGGGCAGATCTACGAGCAGTACTTC	CASSLPHRGAGGQIYEQYF	TRBV7-2	TRBJ2-7	NA	TRBD2
TGTGCCAGCAGCGCCCAGACAGGGCTCAGATATGGCTACACCTTC	CASSAQTGLRYGYTF	TRBV9	TRBJ1-2	once	TRBD1
TGCGCCAGCAGCTTGGTCGGCGCAGGCTCCATGAACACTGAAGCTTTCTTT	CASSLVGAGSMNTEAFF	TRBV5-1	TRBJ1-1	NA	NA
TGTGCCAGCAGCGCCGGGACAGCAACTAATGAAAAACTGTTTTTT	CASSAGTATNEKLFF	TRBV9	TRBJ1-4	NA	TRBD1
TGTGCCAGCAGCGAGACAGGGGGGTATGGCTACACCTTC	CASSETGGYGYTF	TRBV5-5	TRBJ1-2	NA	TRBD1